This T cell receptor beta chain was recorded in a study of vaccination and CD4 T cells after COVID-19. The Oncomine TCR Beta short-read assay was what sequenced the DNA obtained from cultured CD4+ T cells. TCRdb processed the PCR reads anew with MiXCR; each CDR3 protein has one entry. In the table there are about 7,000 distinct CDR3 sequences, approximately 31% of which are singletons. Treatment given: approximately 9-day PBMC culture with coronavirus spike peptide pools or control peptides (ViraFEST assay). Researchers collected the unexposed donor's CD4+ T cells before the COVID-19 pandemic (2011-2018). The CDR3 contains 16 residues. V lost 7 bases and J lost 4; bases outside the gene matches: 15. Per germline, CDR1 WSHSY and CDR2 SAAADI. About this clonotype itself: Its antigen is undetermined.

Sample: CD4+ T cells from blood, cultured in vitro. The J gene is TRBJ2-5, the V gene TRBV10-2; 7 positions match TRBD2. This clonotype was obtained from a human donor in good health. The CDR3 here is CASNGGGRRAGETQYF. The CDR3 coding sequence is TGCGCCAGCAACGGGGGAGGGAGACGGGCAGGAGAGACCCAGTACTTC.